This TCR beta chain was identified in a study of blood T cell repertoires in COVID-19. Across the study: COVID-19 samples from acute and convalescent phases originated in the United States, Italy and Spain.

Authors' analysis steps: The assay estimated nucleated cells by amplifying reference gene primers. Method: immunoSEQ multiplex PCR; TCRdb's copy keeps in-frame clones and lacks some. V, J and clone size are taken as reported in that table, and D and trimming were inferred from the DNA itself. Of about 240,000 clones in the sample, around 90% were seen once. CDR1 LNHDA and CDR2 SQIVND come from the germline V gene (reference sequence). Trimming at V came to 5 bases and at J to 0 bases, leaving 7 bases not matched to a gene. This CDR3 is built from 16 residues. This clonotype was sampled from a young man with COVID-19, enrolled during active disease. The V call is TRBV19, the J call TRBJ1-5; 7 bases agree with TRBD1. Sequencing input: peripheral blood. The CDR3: CASSANRGHSNQPQHF. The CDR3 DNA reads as TGTGCCAGTAGTGCCAACAGGGGACATAGCAATCAGCCCCAGCATTTT.